This T cell receptor beta chain was recovered during a study of shared clonotypes between healthy human individuals. Study context: The people who gave samples were a couple of women and a few men aged 18 to 49. Study results and caveats: On the whole, naive subsets had larger estimated richness than memory subsets had. It was only blood that was sampled, and tissue repertoires likely differ. Depth was large, yet rarefaction showed that sorted-subset sequencing was incomplete.

Assay used: immunoSEQ multiplex PCR; TCRdb lists only in-frame clones, some missing. The sample holds 700,000 or so clones, around 72% seen once. The length of the CDR3 is 14 residues. Trimming pared 2 bases from V and 2 bases from J, leaving 11 bases between. Germline values: CDR1 SGHRS, CDR2 YFSETQ. This clone was counted between two and nine times. The antigen is undetermined. J is TRBJ2-7 and V is TRBV5-1; D uncertain. This sequence was found in a woman between 25 and 40 years old in good health. Sequenced material: memory CD4+ T cells sorted from blood. As for subset: CD45RA-negative fraction. CDR3 DNA: TGCGCCAGCAGCTTTACCCTTGAGACCTACGAGCAGTACTTC. It encodes CASSFTLETYEQYF. Full variable domain (remainder filled in from reference TRBV5-1 and TRBJ2-7): KAGVTQTPRYLIKTRGQQVTLSCSPISGHRSVSWYQQTPGQGLQFLFEYFSETQRNKGNFPGRFSGRQFSNSRSEMNVSTLELGDSALYLCASSFTLETYEQYFGPGTRLTVT.